This T cell receptor (beta chain) was recorded in a study of OX40 agonist ivuxolimab in advanced cancers. Looking at the study overall: Partial responses were achieved by three patients, one with hepatocellular carcinoma and two with cutaneous melanoma.

Libraries were prepared by immunoSEQ multiplex PCR; TCRdb keeps only in-frame clonotypes and omits some of them. Of more than 50,000 clones in the sample, 80% to 95% were seen once. CDR1 is KGHSH, CDR2 LQKENI, per germline. V lost 6 bases and J lost 8, with 16 bases in between. The CDR3 covers 13 residues. The sequence was collected from an adult with an advanced solid tumor such as melanoma, head and neck, liver or kidney cancer. This sequence joins TRBV18 and TRBJ1-2, with no clear D. The material sequenced was CD4+ or CD8+ T cells sorted from blood, taken in a trial of the OX40 agonist ivuxolimab. The CDR3 region is CASSWVAVSGYTF. The CDR3 region has the DNA TGTGCCAGCTCCTGGGTAGCGGTGAGCGGCTACACCTTC.